This T cell receptor (beta chain) was recovered during a study of T cell responses to AZD1222 COVID-19 vaccine. Pooled samples include second doses given at about 4 or 12 weeks. Regarding this clone: Its antigen is undetermined.

Overall study results and limits: Seropositive status at baseline applied to only 6 or 7 AZD1222 recipients. Targets within unmutated variant regions were reportedly found for nearly half of spike-specific TCRs.

Assay: immunoSEQ multiplex PCR; the TCRdb copy retains only in-frame clones and omits some. Here the sample spans around 80,000 clones, around 85% being singletons. The germline V gene encodes CDR1 LGHNA and CDR2 YNFKEQ. The length of the CDR3 is 15 residues. With 1 base clipped from V and 4 bases from J, the junction kept 2 bases outside the gene matches. The receptor was derived from an adult who received the AZD1222 COVID-19 vaccine. The sequencing used peripheral blood, collected 28 days after the second AZD1222 dose. The chain uses TRBV4-2 and TRBJ2-3; 10 positions agree with TRBD1. CDR3 sequence: CASSQVGQGADTQYF. The CDR3 bases are TGTGCCAGCAGCCAAGTCGGACAGGGGGCAGATACGCAGTATTTT.